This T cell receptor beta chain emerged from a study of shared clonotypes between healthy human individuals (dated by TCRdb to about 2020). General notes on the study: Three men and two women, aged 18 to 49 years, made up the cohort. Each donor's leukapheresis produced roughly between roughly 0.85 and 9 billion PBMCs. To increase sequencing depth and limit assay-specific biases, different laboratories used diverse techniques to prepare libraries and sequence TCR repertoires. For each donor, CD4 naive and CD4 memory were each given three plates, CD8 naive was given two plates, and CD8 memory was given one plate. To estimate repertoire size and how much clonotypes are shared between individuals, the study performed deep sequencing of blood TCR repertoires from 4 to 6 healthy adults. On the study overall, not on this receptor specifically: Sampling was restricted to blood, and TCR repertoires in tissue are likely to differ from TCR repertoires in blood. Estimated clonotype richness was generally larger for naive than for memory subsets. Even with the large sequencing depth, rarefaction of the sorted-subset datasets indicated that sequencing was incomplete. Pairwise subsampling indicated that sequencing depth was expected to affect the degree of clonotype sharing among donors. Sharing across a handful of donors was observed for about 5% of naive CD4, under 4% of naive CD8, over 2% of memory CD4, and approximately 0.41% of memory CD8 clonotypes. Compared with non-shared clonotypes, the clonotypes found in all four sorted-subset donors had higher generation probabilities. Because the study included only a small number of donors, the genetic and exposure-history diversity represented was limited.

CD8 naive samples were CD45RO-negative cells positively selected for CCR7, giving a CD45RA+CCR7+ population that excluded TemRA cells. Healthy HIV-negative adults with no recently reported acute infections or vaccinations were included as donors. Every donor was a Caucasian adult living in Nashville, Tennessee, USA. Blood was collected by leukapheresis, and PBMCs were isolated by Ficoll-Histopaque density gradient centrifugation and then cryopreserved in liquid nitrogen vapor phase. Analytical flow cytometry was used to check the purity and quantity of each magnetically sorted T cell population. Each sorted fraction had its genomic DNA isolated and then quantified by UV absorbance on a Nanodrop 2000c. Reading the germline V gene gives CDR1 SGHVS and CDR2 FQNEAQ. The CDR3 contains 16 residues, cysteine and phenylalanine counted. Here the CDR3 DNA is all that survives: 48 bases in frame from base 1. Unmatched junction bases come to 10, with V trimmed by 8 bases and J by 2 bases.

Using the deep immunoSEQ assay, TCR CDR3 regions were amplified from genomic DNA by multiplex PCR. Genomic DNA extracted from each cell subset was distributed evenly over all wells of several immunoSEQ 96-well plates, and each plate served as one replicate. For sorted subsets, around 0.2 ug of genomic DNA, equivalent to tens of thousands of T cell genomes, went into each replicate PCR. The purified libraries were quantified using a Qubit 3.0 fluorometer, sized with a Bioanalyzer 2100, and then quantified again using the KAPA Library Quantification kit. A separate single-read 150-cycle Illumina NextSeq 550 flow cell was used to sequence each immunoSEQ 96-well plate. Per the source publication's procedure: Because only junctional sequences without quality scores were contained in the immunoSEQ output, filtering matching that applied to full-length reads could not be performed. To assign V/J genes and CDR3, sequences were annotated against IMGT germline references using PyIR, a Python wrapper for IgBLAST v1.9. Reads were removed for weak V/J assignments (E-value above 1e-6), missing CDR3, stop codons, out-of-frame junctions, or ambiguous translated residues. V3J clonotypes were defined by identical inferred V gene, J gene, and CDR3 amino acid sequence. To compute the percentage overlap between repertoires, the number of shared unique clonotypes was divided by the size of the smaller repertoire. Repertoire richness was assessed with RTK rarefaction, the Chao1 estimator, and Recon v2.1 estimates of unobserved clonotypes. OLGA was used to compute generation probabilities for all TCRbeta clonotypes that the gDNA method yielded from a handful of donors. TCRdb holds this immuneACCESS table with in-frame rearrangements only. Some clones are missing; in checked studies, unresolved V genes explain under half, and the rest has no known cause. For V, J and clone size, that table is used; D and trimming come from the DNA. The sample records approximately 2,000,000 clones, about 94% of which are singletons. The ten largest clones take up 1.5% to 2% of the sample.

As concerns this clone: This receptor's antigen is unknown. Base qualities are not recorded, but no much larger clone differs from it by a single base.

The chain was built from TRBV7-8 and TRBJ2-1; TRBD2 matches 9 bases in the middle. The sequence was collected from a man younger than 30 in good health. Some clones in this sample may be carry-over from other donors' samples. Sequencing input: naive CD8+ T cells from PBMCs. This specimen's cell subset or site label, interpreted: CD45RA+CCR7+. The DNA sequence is TGTGCCAGCCTCCTCAGCGGGAGGCCCCCCTACAATGAGCAGTTCTTC. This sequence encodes CASLLSGRPPYNEQFF. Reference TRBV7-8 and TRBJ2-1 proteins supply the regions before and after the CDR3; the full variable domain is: GAGVSQSPRYKVAKRGQDVALRCDPISGHVSLFWYQQALGQGPEFLTYFQNEAQLDKSGLPSDRFFAERPEGSVSTLKIQRTQQEDSAVYLCASLLSGRPPYNEQFFGPGTRLTVL.